One and the same sample provided the 7 T cell receptor beta chains below, sequenced in a study of post-analysis software for immune sequencing data. Study findings and constraints: Four or five TRBV segments were more frequent in patients than controls; TRBV5-6, TRBV5-1 and TRBV20-1 belonged to this group.

Researchers reported that TCR beta cDNA libraries carried unique molecular identifiers. TCRdb re-derived calls from the PCR reads in MiXCR, one entry per CDR3 protein. The data hold hundreds of thousands of distinct CDR3 sequences, with roughly three fifths observed a single time. Their cognate antigens are unknown. Material: blood. These receptors all come from a girl aged 2-15 years with multiple sclerosis.

This chain connects TRBV10-3 to TRBJ1-1; 7 bases align to TRBD1. The germline V gene encodes CDR1 ENHRY and CDR2 SYGVKD. V dropped 10 bases and J dropped 2; count of bases not matched to a gene: 13. The CDR3 contains 15 residues. As DNA, the CDR3 is TGTGCCACGCGACAGGGAATGTCAAGCAACACTGAAGCTTTCTTT. Translated, it gives CATRQGMSSNTEAFF.

This clonotype was seen a single time. The chain is built from TRBV28 and TRBJ2-5; TRBD1 matches 8 bases. The closer fit of TRBJ2-7 to the DNA end suggests the J call may be wrong. This CDR3 is built from 16 residues. CDR1 and CDR2 from the germline V gene are MDHEN and SYDVKM. The chain's CDR3 is CASSFPRTGRSYEQYF. The CDR3, as DNA: TGTGCCAGCAGTTTCCCTCGGACAGGGCGCTCCTACGAGCAGTACTTC.

The chain carries TRBV3-1 and TRBJ1-1, with 7 bases matching TRBD1. The CDR3 has 18 residues. The trim removed 0 bases at V and 10 bases at J, leaving 20 bases unmatched. Germline V gene sequence: CDR1 LGHDT, CDR2 YNNKEL (reference sequence). The CDR3 DNA reads as TGTGCCAGCAGCCAAGAAAGGGGAAAACGGGACAGAGGGATTGGAGCTTTCTTT. Residues: CASSQERGKRDRGIGAFF.

Only one count was recorded for this clonotype. The V gene is TRBV9, the J gene TRBJ2-3, with D hard to call. CDR1 SGDLS and CDR2 YYNGEE come from the germline V gene. CDR3 length equals 14 residues. Trimming took 0 bases from V and 1 from J, leaving 6 bases between them. Written as DNA, the CDR3 is TGTGCCAGCAGCGTAGTTGCAGGCACAGATACGCAGTATTTT. As protein: CASSVVAGTDTQYF.

This chain links TRBV25-1 with TRBJ2-3; D remains ambiguous. Trimming removed 1 base at V and 0 bases at J, with 11 bases between. Germline CDR1 is MGHDK and CDR2 is SYGVNS. The CDR3 sequence is 16 residues long. The CDR3 DNA reads as TGTGCCAGCAGTGAATTAGTGTCAGATAGCACAGATACGCAGTATTTT. As protein: CASSELVSDSTDTQYF.

The chain uses TRBV6-6 and TRBJ2-2; 7 bases line up with TRBD2. This CDR3 is 15 amino acids long. V was clipped by 2 bases and J by 6 bases; unmatched bases: 6. Germline assignment: CDR1 MNHNY and CDR2 SVGAGI (reference sequence). DNA of the CDR3: TGTGCCAGCAGTTACCTGGGAGGGATGGCCGGGGAGCTGTTTTTT. Amino acid sequence: CASSYLGGMAGELFF.

This sequence joins TRBV7-9 and TRBJ2-1, with a tentative D call TRBD2 (6 bases). Trimming removed 4 bases from V and 2 bases from J, with 9 bases in between. The CDR3 has 14 residues. Germline CDR1 is SEHNR and CDR2 is FQNEAQ (reference sequence). The chain's CDR3 is CASSWGVTYNEQFF. The CDR3 DNA sequence: TGTGCCAGCAGCTGGGGGGTCACCTACAATGAGCAGTTCTTC.